This entry lists 21 T cell receptor beta chains sequenced from one sample in a study of beta chain features in type 1 diabetes. Investigators reverse transcribed all isolated RNA, so they sequenced expressed TCRB transcripts. Using immunoSEQ multiplex PCR, the repertoire was profiled, and TCRdb retains in-frame clones only, with some absent. The table records 350,000 to 450,000 clones, roughly 13% of them present only once. The sample consisted of naive CD4+ T cells from blood. The source is a man younger than 40 in good health.

CDR3 region: CASSLGLLWDTSGINNEQFF. Here the CDR3 DNA reads TGTGCCAGCAGCCTGGGCCTGTTGTGGGATACTAGCGGGATAAACAATGAGCAGTTCTTC. The chain employs TRBV11-3 and TRBJ2-1; 10 bases map to TRBD2. Germline V CDR1 and CDR2: SGHNT, YENEEA. V lost 5 bases to trimming and J lost 5 bases; unmatched junction nucleotides: 21. The CDR3 length is 20 residues.

This clone was counted between two and nine times. The gene calls are TRBV19 and TRBJ2-5; D possibly corresponds to TRBD2 (6 bases). This CDR3 has 13 amino acids. Trimming stripped 3 bases from V and 2 bases from J, with 7 bases between. The germline V gene encodes CDR1 LNHDA and CDR2 SQIVND (reference sequence). This CDR3 is CASSMGGQETQYF. The CDR3 DNA sequence: TGTGCCAGTAGTATGGGAGGTCAAGAGACCCAGTACTTC.

This rearrangement joins TRBV5-1 to TRBJ1-5; D uncertain. CDR1 is SGHRS, CDR2 YFSETQ, per germline. The CDR3 covers 13 residues. Trimming removed 0 bases at V and 7 bases at J, with 8 bases between. The CDR3 coding sequence is TGCGCCAGCAGCTTGGCCGAGGGACAGCCCCAGCATTTT. As protein: CASSLAEGQPQHF.

In its sample, this clone was seen a few times. The gene calls are TRBV7-9 and TRBJ2-1, with D perhaps matching TRBD1 (5 bases). Germline V gives CDR1 SEHNR, CDR2 FQNEAQ (reference sequence). V shed 1 base and J shed 8 bases, with 12 bases lying between them. The length of the CDR3 is 14 residues. The CDR3 DNA follows: TGTGCCAGCAGCTTAGAGGGGTATCGGGATGAGCAGTTCTTC. It translates to CASSLEGYRDEQFF.

This clone was counted only a few times. The genes are TRBV11-2 and TRBJ1-6; 7 nucleotides match TRBD1. Germline CDR1 reads SGHAT; CDR2 reads FQNNGV. V trimming: 4 bases; J trimming: 10 bases; junction bases outside the gene matches: 4. The CDR3 is made up of 13 amino acids. Here the CDR3 reads CASSSDRSSPLHF. DNA of the CDR3: TGTGCCAGCAGCTCGGACAGGTCATCACCCCTCCACTTT.

The rearrangement uses TRBV6-5 and TRBJ1-1; D is unresolved. The CDR3 spans 13 residues. With 4 bases removed from V and 1 base from J, the gap between germline ends came to 7 bases. The V gene's germline CDR1 is MNHEY and CDR2 SVGAGI. The CDR3 here is CASSSVKNTEAFF. In nucleotides, the CDR3 is TGTGCCAGCAGTTCAGTAAAGAACACTGAAGCTTTCTTT.

The sample holds a few counts of this clone. The chain joins TRBV6-5 to TRBJ2-3; TRBD1 is a possible D gene (5 bases). Germline V lookup: CDR1 MNHEY, CDR2 SVGAGI. This CDR3 region has 14 residues. Trimming stripped 6 bases from V and 3 bases from J, with 13 bases between. The chain's CDR3 is CASSRQGETDTQYF. The CDR3 nucleotides are TGTGCCAGCAGCCGGCAAGGGGAAACAGATACGCAGTATTTT.

A few counts support this clone. The chain uses TRBV7-9 and TRBJ1-5; weak D call: TRBD1 (5 bases). The V end lost 5 bases, the J end lost 9 bases, and 11 bases lay between the germline ends. Germline V gene lookup returns CDR1 SEHNR and CDR2 FQNEAQ (reference sequence). The CDR3 totals 12 residues. The CDR3 is CASSTTGGPQHF. In DNA, the CDR3 is TGTGCCAGCAGCACCACAGGCGGGCCCCAGCATTTT.

This clone was counted a single time. The V and J genes are TRBV7-7 and TRBJ2-3; TRBD2 agrees at 12 bases. V was clipped by 5 bases and J by 0 bases; unmatched bases: 6. The CDR3 is made up of 17 amino acids. Germline CDR1 is SSHAT and CDR2 is FNYEAQ (reference sequence). DNA for the CDR3: TGTGCCAGCAGCCGACTAGCGGGGGCTACTAGCACAGATACGCAGTATTTT. Amino acid sequence: CASSRLAGATSTDTQYF.

This clone has more than one count but fewer than ten. This sample includes further DNA sequences coding for the same CDR3. CDR3 nucleotide sequence: TGTGCCAGCAGCCCAGACAGGGGTAATCAGCCCCAGCATTTT. It encodes CASSPDRGNQPQHF. The chain uses TRBV7-2 and TRBJ1-5; 8 nucleotides line up with TRBD1. This CDR3 has 14 residues. CDR1 and CDR2 (germline): SGHTA, FQGNSA. Trimming removed 5 bases from V and 4 bases from J; junction bases left unmatched: 4.

This clone was observed a handful of times. CDR3 sequence: CASSGPGTDVRGEQYF. In DNA form, the CDR3 reads TGCGCCAGCAGTGGACCTGGGACAGACGTCCGAGGTGAGCAGTACTTC. The chain recombines TRBV4-3 with TRBJ2-7; the match to TRBD1 covers 7 bases. The CDR3 runs to 16 residues. The V gene's germline CDR1 is LGHNA and CDR2 YSLEER. With 6 bases clipped from V and 7 bases from J, the junction kept 18 bases outside the gene matches.

The chain couples TRBV4-2 to TRBJ2-1; maybe TRBD1 (6 bases). From germline, CDR1 is LGHNA and CDR2 YNFKEQ. With 4 bases removed from V and 5 bases from J, the gap between germline ends came to 18 bases. CDR3 length equals 16 residues. The CDR3 DNA sequence: TGTGCCAGCAGCCGCCGTAGGGGACATCCAGACAATGAGCAGTTCTTC. Encoded protein: CASSRRRGHPDNEQFF.

This clone has just a few counts. J is TRBJ2-3 and V is TRBV20-1; D possibly corresponds to TRBD1 (6 bases). The CDR3 loop spans 11 amino acids. Germline CDR1 reads DFQATT; CDR2 reads SNEGSKA (reference sequence). CDR3 DNA sequence: TGCAGCGGGAACAGGGCAGATACGCAGTATTTT. Amino acids: CSGNRADTQYF.

V and J are TRBV4-3 and TRBJ2-3; D not resolved. The V gene lost 0 bases and the J gene lost 4 bases, with 5 bases spanning the gap. Germline CDR1 is LGHNA and CDR2 is YSLEER. The CDR3 extends over 13 amino acids. The CDR3 loop reads CASSQDAPDTQYF. In nucleotides, the CDR3 is TGCGCCAGCAGCCAAGATGCCCCAGATACGCAGTATTTT.

The chain uses TRBV10-3 and TRBJ2-1, with 11 bases fitting TRBD2. Looked up from germline, CDR1 is ENHRY and CDR2 is SYGVKD. After removal of 6 bases from V and 6 bases from J, the junction contained 7 bases not matched to a gene. CDR3 size: 15 residues. This chain's CDR3 is CAIRISGGAGNEQFF. The CDR3 DNA reads TGTGCCATCAGGATTAGCGGGGGGGCCGGCAATGAGCAGTTCTTC.

V gene TRBV14 combines with J gene TRBJ1-2; D is undetermined. This CDR3 region has 16 residues. V lost 0 bases, J lost 3 bases, and 14 bases lay in between. CDR1 and CDR2 from the germline V gene are SGHDN and FVKESK. CDR3 region: CASSQDLPGIDYGYTF. The CDR3 nucleotides are TGTGCCAGCAGCCAAGATCTCCCGGGTATCGACTATGGCTACACCTTC.

This clone was seen only a few times. CDR3 nucleotide sequence: TGCGCCAGCAGCTTGGCTACCGGGACGAGAACAGATACGCAGTATTTT. Translation gives CASSLATGTRTDTQYF. The rearrangement joins TRBV5-1 to TRBJ2-3; D could derive from TRBD1 or TRBD2 (5 bases each). V lost 0 bases to trimming and J lost 3 bases, with 14 bases between them. The V gene's germline CDR1 is SGHRS and CDR2 YFSETQ. The CDR3 covers 16 residues.

This clone was seen a handful of times. This chain connects TRBV4-1 to TRBJ2-3; 14 bases fit TRBD2. Germline lookup yields CDR1 MGHRA and CDR2 YSYEKL. This CDR3 spans 19 amino acids. Trimming cost V 1 base and J 3 bases; bases outside gene matches: 9. CDR3 nucleotides: TGCGCCAGCAGCCAAGGACTAGCGGGGGGGCCGGTGGAAACAGATACGCAGTATTTT. It encodes CASSQGLAGGPVETDTQYF.

This clone was observed a handful of times. V and J are TRBV19 and TRBJ2-7; possible D gene TRBD1, 6 bases. Germline CDR1 LNHDA, CDR2 SQIVND (reference sequence). This CDR3 contains 12 residues. Deletions cut 7 bases from V and 5 bases from J, with 12 bases between. The CDR3 reads CASTGWDNEQYF. The CDR3 coding sequence is TGTGCCAGTACGGGTTGGGACAACGAGCAGTACTTC.

The chain is built from TRBV28 and TRBJ2-1, with a weak D call TRBD1 (6 bases). V dropped 7 bases and J dropped 8 bases, with 15 bases sitting between them. The CDR3 runs 13 residues. Germline assignment: CDR1 MDHEN and CDR2 SYDVKM. The CDR3 DNA is TGTGCCAGCATGGATCAGGGGCTAGATGAGCAGTTCTTC. Translating it yields CASMDQGLDEQFF.

In this sample, this clone turned up a few times. The chain recombines TRBV30 with TRBJ2-6, with 8 positions matching TRBD1. Per the germline V gene, CDR1 is GTSNPN and CDR2 is SVGIG (reference sequence). J gave up 0 bases and V 3 bases, and 4 bases lay outside the gene matches. The CDR3 spans 16 residues. The CDR3 protein is CAWSGDRSSGANVLTF. For the CDR3, the DNA is TGTGCCTGGAGCGGGGACAGGAGCTCTGGGGCCAACGTCCTGACTTTC.